A selection of T cell receptor beta chains follows, all from one sample in a study of post-analysis software for immune sequencing data. In TCRdb, the PCR reads were re-called with MiXCR into one record per CDR3 protein. This sample has 700,000 to 900,000 distinct CDR3 sequences, with 40% to 55% found just once. The specimen sequenced was blood. Source of these receptors: a girl aged 10-17 years with multiple sclerosis. Each CDR3 is given with its conserved first and last residue. D genes are given only for firm matches. Clone size, where shown, is once, few, many, or a class for clones that have expanded.

CDR3 length	V gene	J gene	D gene	clone size	CDR3 DNA	CDR3 protein
13	TRBV20-1	TRBJ2-7	.	.	TGCAGTGCTCAAGCGGACGGGACCTACGAGCAGTACTTC	CSAQADGTYEQYF
18	TRBV6-1	TRBJ2-3	TRBD1	.	TGTGCCAGCAGAACCGGGACAGGGTATGACCTAAACACAGATACGCAGTATTTT	CASRTGTGYDLNTDTQYF
13	TRBV27	TRBJ1-4	.	.	TGTGCCAGCAGCTCCCGGACATCGAGACAACTGTTTTTT	CASSSRTSRQLFF
13	TRBV29-1	TRBJ1-2	TRBD1	few	TGCAGCGTTGATGGGACAGGGTGGGATGGCTACACCTTC	CSVDGTGWDGYTF
13	TRBV28	TRBJ2-3	.	.	TGTGCCAGCAGTCTGAACAGCGGAGATACGCAGTATTTT	CASSLNSGDTQYF
20	TRBV25-1	TRBJ2-6	.	.	TGTGCCAGCAGTGAATTTTTCCCAGGTCCGCCTCCCTCTGGGGCCAACGTCCTGACTTTC	CASSEFFPGPPPSGANVLTF
16	TRBV5-1	TRBJ2-5	TRBD1	.	TGCGCCAGCAGCGCCCTGGACAGGGGGGGACAAGAGACCCAGTACTTC	CASSALDRGGQETQYF
14	TRBV7-3	TRBJ1-6	TRBD1	few	TGTGCCAGCAGCTTACAGGGGGATAATTCACCCCTCCACTTT	CASSLQGDNSPLHF
16	TRBV29-1	TRBJ2-1	TRBD2	few	TGCAGCGTTGGCCGGGACACCGGACTAGCGGTCAATGAGCAGTTCTTC	CSVGRDTGLAVNEQFF
17	TRBV12-3/TRBV12-4	TRBJ2-7	TRBD2	.	TGTGCCAGCAGTCTTAGACCGGCTAGCGGGAGTAAACACGAGCAGTACTTC	CASSLRPASGSKHEQYF
18	TRBV4-1	TRBJ1-4	TRBD1	few	TGCGCCAGCAGCCAAGATCGTGGACAGGGGAAGAGAGGGGAAAAACTGTTTTTT	CASSQDRGQGKRGEKLFF
17	TRBV11-2	TRBJ2-5	TRBD1	.	TGTGCCAGCAGGACCCTCCGGTCCAGGGGGCGTTGGGAGACCCAGTACTTC	CASRTLRSRGRWETQYF
13	TRBV20-1	TRBJ2-7	.	few	TGCAGTGCTCCAACTGTTGCATCCTACGAGCAGTACTTC	CSAPTVASYEQYF
14	TRBV7-2	TRBJ2-5	TRBD2	.	TGTGCCAGCAGCGGAACTAGCGGCCAAGAGACCCAGTACTTC	CASSGTSGQETQYF
13	TRBV7-3	TRBJ2-2	.	.	TGTGCCAGCAGCCCGGGGAGGACCGGGGAGCTGTTTTTT	CASSPGRTGELFF
17	TRBV7-9	TRBJ1-1	.	.	TGTGCCAGCGCTCAGGTCCTCGCAGAGCCCAGGCAGTCTGCGGCTTTCTTT	CASAQVLAEPRQSAAFF
14	TRBV11-3	TRBJ2-7	.	.	TGTGCCAGCAGCTCCGGACACCTGATCTACGAGCAGTACTTC	CASSSGHLIYEQYF
14	TRBV29-1	TRBJ2-3	.	.	TGCAGCGTGGTGACTAGGGGTGTATCAGATACGCAGTATTTT	CSVVTRGVSDTQYF
15	TRBV20-1	TRBJ2-7	.	.	TGCAGTGCTAGAGCAAATGAAGGCACCAACTACGAGCAGTACTTC	CSARANEGTNYEQYF
16	TRBV28	TRBJ1-2	TRBD1	.	TGTGCCAGCAGTTACCGGGACAGGGATCCTTTCTATGGCTACACCTTC	CASSYRDRDPFYGYTF
15	TRBV10-3	TRBJ2-5	TRBD2	.	TGTGCCATCAGTACACCAGCGGGAGGCCCTGAGACCCAGTACTTC	CAISTPAGGPETQYF
14	TRBV12-3/TRBV12-4	TRBJ2-1	.	.	TGTGCCAGCAGTTTTCGGGCAGGGCCGGGTGAGCAGTTCTTC	CASSFRAGPGEQFF
17	TRBV6-5	TRBJ2-5	.	.	TGTGCCAGCAGTTACTCGCGGGTCAGTGGGGCTAGAGAGACCCAGTACTTC	CASSYSRVSGARETQYF
16	TRBV7-8	TRBJ2-3	TRBD2	.	TGTGCCAGCAGCCCGCTCACTAGCGCCCGCACAGATACGCAGTATTTT	CASSPLTSARTDTQYF
14	TRBV14	TRBJ2-7	.	.	TGTGCCAGCAGCCCATCCTCCACCCCCTACGAGCAGTACTTC	CASSPSSTPYEQYF
13	TRBV21-1	TRBJ2-1	.	.	TGTGCCAGCAGCACCAAGAGGGGAGGCGGTGAGTTCTTC	CASSTKRGGGEFF
14	TRBV20-1	TRBJ2-1	.	many	TGCAGTGCTAGAGACCGGGTCCTATACAATGAGCAGTTCTTC	CSARDRVLYNEQFF
13	TRBV6-2/TRBV6-3	TRBJ2-7	.	.	TGTGCCAGCAGTTACCTACACTCCTACGAGCAGTACTTC	CASSYLHSYEQYF
14	TRBV6-1	TRBJ2-7	.	few	TGTGCCAGCAGTGACTTAGGACCGGCGGGGGAGCAGTACTTC	CASSDLGPAGEQYF
13	TRBV7-2	TRBJ2-7	.	few	TGTGCCAGCAGTGGTCTACCTTACTACGAGCAGTACTTC	CASSGLPYYEQYF
14	TRBV6-2/TRBV6-3	TRBJ2-1	TRBD2	.	TGTGCCAGCAGCACTAGCGGGAGTAAGGATGAGCAGTTCTTC	CASSTSGSKDEQFF
15	TRBV5-1	TRBJ2-1	.	.	TGCGCCAGCTCTGAACCCCGGGACTCTTACAATGAGCAGTTCTTC	CASSEPRDSYNEQFF
15	TRBV5-1	TRBJ2-7	TRBD1	.	TGCGCCAGCAGCTTGGCGTACGGACAGGGCTACGAGCAGTACTTC	CASSLAYGQGYEQYF
16	TRBV4-2	TRBJ2-1	TRBD2	.	TGTGCCAGCAGCCTTGAGACTAGCGGATCCTACAATGAGCAGTTCTTC	CASSLETSGSYNEQFF
16	TRBV7-2	TRBJ2-3	.	.	TGTGCCAGCAGCTTAGGCCCTACAGGTGGCACAGATACGCAGTATTTT	CASSLGPTGGTDTQYF
17	TRBV15	TRBJ2-3	TRBD2	few	TGTGCCACCAGCAGAGGGGAGACTAGCGGGGGCACAGATACGCAGTATTTT	CATSRGETSGGTDTQYF
12	TRBV29-1	TRBJ2-5	.	.	TGCAGCGTTGAACCACTGGGATATCCCCAGTACTTC	CSVEPLGYPQYF
12	TRBV27	TRBJ1-2	TRBD1	.	TGTGCCAGCAGGGAGGGGGCACATGGCTACACCTTC	CASREGAHGYTF
15	TRBV12-3/TRBV12-4	TRBJ2-3	.	.	TGTGCCAGCAGTTTACAGGGGACGCGGACAGATACGCAGTATTTT	CASSLQGTRTDTQYF
15	TRBV18	TRBJ2-7	.	few	TGTGCCAGCTCACCCCTGGGACTTTTCGAATACGAGCAGTACTTC	CASSPLGLFEYEQYF